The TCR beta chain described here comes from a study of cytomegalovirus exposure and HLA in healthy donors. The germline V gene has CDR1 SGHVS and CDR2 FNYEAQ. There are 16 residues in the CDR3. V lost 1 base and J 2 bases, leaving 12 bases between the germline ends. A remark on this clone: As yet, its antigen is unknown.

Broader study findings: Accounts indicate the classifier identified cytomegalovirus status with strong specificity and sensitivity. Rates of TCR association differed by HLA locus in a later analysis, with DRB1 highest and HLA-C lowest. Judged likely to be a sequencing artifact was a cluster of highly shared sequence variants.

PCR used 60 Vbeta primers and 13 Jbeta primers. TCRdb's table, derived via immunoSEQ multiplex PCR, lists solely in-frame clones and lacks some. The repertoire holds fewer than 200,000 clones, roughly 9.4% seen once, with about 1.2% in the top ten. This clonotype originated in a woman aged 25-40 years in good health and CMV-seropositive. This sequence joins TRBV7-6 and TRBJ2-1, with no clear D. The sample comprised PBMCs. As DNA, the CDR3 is TGTGCCAGCAGCTTAGTCGTCTATCCCCCCTACAATGAGCAGTTCTTC. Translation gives CASSLVVYPPYNEQFF.